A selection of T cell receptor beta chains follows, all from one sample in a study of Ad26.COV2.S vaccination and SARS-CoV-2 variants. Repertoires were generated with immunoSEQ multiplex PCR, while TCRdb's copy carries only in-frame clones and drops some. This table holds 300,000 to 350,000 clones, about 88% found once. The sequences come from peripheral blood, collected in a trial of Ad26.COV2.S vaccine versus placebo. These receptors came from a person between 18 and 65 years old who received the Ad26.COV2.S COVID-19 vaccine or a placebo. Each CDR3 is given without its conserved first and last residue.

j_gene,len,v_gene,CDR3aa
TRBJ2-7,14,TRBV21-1,ASSKIPDRGHDEQY
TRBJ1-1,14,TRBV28,ASSFPRFGGRTEAF
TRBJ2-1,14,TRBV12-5,ASGLGGTGIHNEQF
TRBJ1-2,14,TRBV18,ASSPSGTGRRDGYT
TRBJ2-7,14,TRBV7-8,ASSLDQGLAGATQY
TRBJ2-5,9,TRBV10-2,ASSERETQY
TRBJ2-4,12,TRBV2,ASTGGSAKNIQY
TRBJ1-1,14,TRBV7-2,ASSLVSPDWNTEAF
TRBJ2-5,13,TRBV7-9,ASSLEGRGSETQY
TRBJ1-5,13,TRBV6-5,ASSPRVHSNQPQH
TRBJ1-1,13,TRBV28,ASRPDKLGKTEAF
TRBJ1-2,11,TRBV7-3,ASSSRADYGYT
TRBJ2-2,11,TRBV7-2,ASSQSNTGELF
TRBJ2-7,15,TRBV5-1,ASHKDANPGQVYEQY
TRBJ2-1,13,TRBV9,ASSVTRGGVNEQF
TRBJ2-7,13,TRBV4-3,ASSQAWTGSYEQY
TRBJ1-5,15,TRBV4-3,ASSQGPRGGSNQPQH
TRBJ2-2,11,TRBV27,ASGTQNTGELF
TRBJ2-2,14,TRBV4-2,ASSRSDRGDTGELF
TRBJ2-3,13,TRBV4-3,ASSQEGLNSDTQY
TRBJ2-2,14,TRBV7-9,ASSSGDGSIGGELF
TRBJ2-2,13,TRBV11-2,ASSFFETNTGELF
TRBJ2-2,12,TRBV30,AWSVGQITGELF
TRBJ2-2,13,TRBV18,ASSPGTGADGELF
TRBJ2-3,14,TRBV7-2,ASSRYHSGTTDTQY
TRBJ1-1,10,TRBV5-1,ASSLGRTEAF
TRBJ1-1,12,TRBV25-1,ASSTGILNTEAF
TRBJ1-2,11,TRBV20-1,SASEVLSYGYT
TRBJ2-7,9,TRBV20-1,SARPRLEQY
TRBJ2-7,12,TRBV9,ASSPSVLSYEQY
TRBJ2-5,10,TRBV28,ASWGELSSQY
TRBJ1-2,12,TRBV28,ASSVGQGTAGYT
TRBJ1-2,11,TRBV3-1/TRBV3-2,ASSTGQGGGYT
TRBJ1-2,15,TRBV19,ASSIRPDRPTNYGYT
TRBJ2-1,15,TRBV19,ASSILLGTSGSREQF
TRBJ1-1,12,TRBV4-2,ASSQARGNTEAF
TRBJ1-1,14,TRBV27,ASSPTPTGSNTEAF
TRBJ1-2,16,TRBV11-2,ASSLVAGLYGGRDGYT
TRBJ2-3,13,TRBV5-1,ASSLVGVSTDTQY
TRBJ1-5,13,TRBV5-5,ASSPGQSTNQPQH